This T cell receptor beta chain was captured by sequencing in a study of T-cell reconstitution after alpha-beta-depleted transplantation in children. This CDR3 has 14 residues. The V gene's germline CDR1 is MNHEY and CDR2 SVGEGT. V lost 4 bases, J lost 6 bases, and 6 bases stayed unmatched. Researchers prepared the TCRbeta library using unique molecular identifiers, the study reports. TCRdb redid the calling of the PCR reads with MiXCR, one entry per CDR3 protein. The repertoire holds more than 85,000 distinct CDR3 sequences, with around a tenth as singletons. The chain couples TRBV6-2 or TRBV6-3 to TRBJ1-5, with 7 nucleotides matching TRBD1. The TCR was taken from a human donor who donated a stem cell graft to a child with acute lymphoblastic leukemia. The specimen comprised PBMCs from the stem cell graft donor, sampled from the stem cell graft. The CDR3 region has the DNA TGTGCCAGCAGTTTCGACAGGGCCCGTCAGCCCCAGCATTTT. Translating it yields CASSFDRARQPQHF.